These 21 T cell receptor beta chains came from one sample sequenced in a study of blood T cells in healthy people across ages (dated by TCRdb to 2013 to 2016). Library generation was performed with 5' RACE. The second PCR ran for about 6 to 11 cycles and used a J-beta primer mix along with a sample-barcoded 5' primer. TCRdb itself trimmed the public reads at Q25 with fastp, ran MiXCR and retained productive beta chains. CDR3 protein sequences are deduplicated, and each keeps its most common genes and DNA. This sample lists some 1,800,000 distinct CDR3 sequences; about 39% were detected once. 20% to 25% of the sample rests with the top ten. The sample comprised blood. Receptors originate from a human donor in good health.

The chain uses TRBV3-1 and TRBJ2-7; D gene uncertain. The germline gives CDR1 LGHDT, CDR2 YNNKEL (reference sequence). Trimming cost V 1 base and J 0 bases, with 10 bases left between them. This CDR3 is built from 15 residues. CDR3 loop: CASSQGLDSSYEQYF. CDR3 sequence (DNA): TGTGCCAGCAGCCAAGGGCTAGATAGCTCCTACGAGCAGTACTTC.

In DNA form, the CDR3 reads TGTGCCAGCAGCCAAATGACAGCAAGCCTCTATGGCTACACCTTC. Residues: CASSQMTASLYGYTF. This chain uses TRBV3-1 with TRBJ1-2; the D gene is possibly TRBD1 (5 bases). The V end lost 2 bases, the J end lost 4 bases, and 14 bases lay between the germline ends. This CDR3 region has 15 residues. Germline V CDR1 and CDR2: LGHDT, YNNKEL (reference sequence).

V usage is TRBV6-2 or TRBV6-3 and J usage is TRBJ2-7; 10 positions match TRBD2. V lost 6 bases, J lost 0 bases, and 5 bases stayed unmatched. The CDR3 contains 15 residues. Germline lookup yields CDR1 MNHEY and CDR2 SVGEGT. The CDR3 DNA reads as TGTGCCAGCAGGGAACTAGCGGGGAGCTCCTACGAGCAGTACTTC. Translating it yields CASRELAGSSYEQYF.

A few counts support this clonotype. This chain links TRBV5-1 with TRBJ2-7; possible D gene TRBD2, 7 bases. Germline assignment: CDR1 SGHRS and CDR2 YFSETQ. V lost 4 bases and J 4 bases, leaving 18 bases between the germline ends. CDR3 size: 15 residues. The CDR3 region is CASSLSPGEGYEQYF. The CDR3 DNA reads as TGCGCCAGCAGCCTCTCCCCAGGGGAGGGATACGAGCAGTACTTC.

The rearrangement joins TRBV20-1 to TRBJ2-3, with a tentative D call TRBD2 (7 bases). Looked up from germline, CDR1 is DFQATT and CDR2 is SNEGSKA (reference sequence). V was trimmed by 4 bases and J by 8 bases, leaving 22 bases between them. This CDR3 spans 15 amino acids. The CDR3 reads CSAMVVGGQYVTQYF. Here the CDR3 DNA reads TGCAGTGCTATGGTAGTGGGGGGGCAATACGTTACGCAGTATTTT.

The chain recombines TRBV6-2 or TRBV6-3 with TRBJ2-7, with D possibly matching TRBD1 (5 bases). This CDR3 comprises 12 residues. In germline, CDR1 is MNHEY, CDR2 SVGEGT. Trimming cost V 7 bases and J 3 bases, with 10 bases left between them. The CDR3 sequence is CASTHQGYEQYF. The DNA of the CDR3 is TGTGCCAGCACTCACCAGGGCTACGAGCAGTACTTC.

The J gene is TRBJ1-4, the V gene TRBV12-3 or TRBV12-4; D is unresolved. V lost 1 base and J 1 base, leaving 13 bases between the germline ends. The CDR3 runs to 17 residues. The CDR3: CASSLGWRPLTNEKLFF. CDR3 in DNA: TGTGCCAGCAGTTTAGGTTGGAGACCCTTAACTAATGAAAAACTGTTTTTT.

CDR3 DNA sequence: TGTGCCAGCAGCCAAGATATTGTCGGTCAGCCCCAGCATTTT. Translated: CASSQDIVGQPQHF. The chain uses TRBV4-2 and TRBJ1-5; D uncertain. CDR1 is LGHNA and CDR2 is YNFKEQ in the germline V gene. Trimming shortened V by 0 bases and J by 6 bases, and 9 bases separated the two germline ends. This CDR3 region has 14 residues.

The V gene is TRBV18, the J gene TRBJ1-5, with no clear D. V was trimmed by 5 bases and J by 3 bases, leaving 5 bases between them. The CDR3 sequence is 12 residues long. The germline V gene has CDR1 KGHSH and CDR2 LQKENI. Written as DNA, the CDR3 is TGTGCCAGCTCAGAAATCAATCAGCCCCAGCATTTT. Protein product: CASSEINQPQHF.

This clonotype showed up just a few times. A junction end diverges from the germline sequence, so it may reflect a read error. The gene calls are TRBV18 and TRBJ2-1; a possible D gene is TRBD2 (5 bases). The CDR3 is 14 residues long. In germline, CDR1 is KGHSH, CDR2 LQKENI. The CDR3 sequence is CASSPYTKEGERFF. The CDR3 DNA follows: TGTGCCAGCTCCCCCTATACTAAAGAGGGTGAGCGGTTCTTC. Filled out from reference TRBV18 and TRBJ2-1, the complete variable domain reads NAGVMQNPRHLVRRRGQEARLRCSPMKGHSHVYWYRQLPEEGLKFMVYLQKENIIDESGMPKERFSAEFPKEGPSILRIQQVVRGDSAAYFCASSPYTKEGERFFGPGTRLTVL.

The chain employs TRBV6-2 or TRBV6-3 and TRBJ2-1; D possibly corresponds to TRBD1 (6 bases). Germline assignment: CDR1 MNHEY and CDR2 SVGEGT. The CDR3 runs to 16 residues. V was cut by 2 bases and J by 2 bases, with 13 bases left in between. The CDR3 reads CASSYAGTPTYNEQFF. The CDR3 region has the DNA TGTGCCAGCAGTTACGCCGGGACACCGACCTACAATGAGCAGTTCTTC.

The V gene is TRBV7-2, the J gene TRBJ1-1, with D perhaps TRBD1 (6 bases). This CDR3 comprises 14 residues. V was shortened by 5 bases and J by 1 base, with 11 bases between the two germline ends. Germline assignment: CDR1 SGHTA and CDR2 FQGNSA. CDR3 DNA: TGTGCCAGCAGCATGACAGGAGCGAACACTGAAGCTTTCTTT. It translates to CASSMTGANTEAFF. The full variable domain, completed using reference TRBV7-2 and TRBJ1-1, is GAGVSQSPSNKVTEKGKDVELRCDPISGHTALYWYRQSLGQGLEFLIYFQGNSAPDKSGLPSDRFSAERTGGSVSTLTIQRTQQEDSAVYLCASSMTGANTEAFFGQGTRLTVV.

This clonotype came up a few times. The V gene is TRBV6-2 or TRBV6-3, the J gene TRBJ1-2; the match to TRBD1 covers 11 bases. Unmatched junction bases numbered 22, after V lost 2 bases and J lost 8 bases. CDR3 length equals 20 residues. Germline V gene data show CDR1 as MNHEY and CDR2 as SVGEGT. CDR3 in amino acids: CASSYLQRTGGYWGWLGYTF. For the CDR3, the DNA is TGTGCCAGCAGTTACCTCCAGAGGACAGGGGGCTACTGGGGATGGCTCGGCTACACCTTC.

The sample holds a few counts of this clonotype. The chain combines TRBV20-1 with TRBJ2-5; D may be TRBD2 (5 bases). Looked up from germline, CDR1 is DFQATT and CDR2 is SNEGSKA (reference sequence). The CDR3 contains 12 residues. Trimming pared 3 bases from V and 7 bases from J, leaving 12 bases between. CDR3: CSASFWGATQYF. CDR3 DNA: TGCAGTGCTAGTTTTTGGGGAGCGACCCAGTACTTC.

The V and J genes are TRBV29-1 and TRBJ2-7, with D maybe TRBD2 (6 bases). V lost 3 bases to trimming and J lost 3 bases, with 9 bases between them. Per the germline V gene, CDR1 is SQVTM and CDR2 is ANQGSEA. The CDR3 totals 12 residues. CDR3 nucleotide sequence: TGCAGCGTTGAGACTAGACGCTACGAGCAGTACTTC. Protein: CSVETRRYEQYF.

The chain joins TRBV5-1 to TRBJ1-2; 7 bases are a match to TRBD1. The V gene's germline CDR1 is SGHRS and CDR2 YFSETQ. This CDR3 comprises 16 residues. Unmatched junction bases numbered 12, after V lost 3 bases and J lost 4 bases. CDR3 residues: CASSSTPGQNPYGYTF. As DNA, the CDR3 is TGCGCCAGCAGCTCCACGCCGGGACAGAATCCCTATGGCTACACCTTC.

This clonotype was observed a few times. The chain has TRBV12-3 or TRBV12-4 and TRBJ1-2; D unresolved. The CDR3 loop spans 14 amino acids. V was cut by 2 bases and J by 8 bases, with 15 bases left in between. For the CDR3, the DNA is TGTGCCAGCAGTTTAAGCAATTTCAATTTCGGCTACACCTTC. This sequence encodes CASSLSNFNFGYTF.

The V gene is TRBV10-3, the J gene TRBJ2-1, with 9 bases lining up with TRBD1. V lost 5 bases, J lost 2 bases, and 1 base stayed unmatched. Germline values: CDR1 ENHRY, CDR2 SYGVKD. This CDR3 is 14 amino acids long. CDR3 sequence reads: CAISWDRAYNEQFF. Written as DNA, the CDR3 is TGTGCCATCAGTTGGGACAGGGCCTACAATGAGCAGTTCTTC.

This clonotype has more than one count but fewer than ten. V usage is TRBV20-1 and J usage is TRBJ2-5; a possible D gene is TRBD1 (6 bases). Trimming cost V 0 bases and J 1 base, with 9 bases left between them. The CDR3 runs 14 residues. CDR1 and CDR2 (germline): DFQATT, SNEGSKA (reference sequence). CDR3 sequence: CSAREQGPQETQYF. In DNA, the CDR3 is TGCAGTGCTAGAGAACAGGGTCCCCAAGAGACCCAGTACTTC.

This clonotype has just a few counts. V gene TRBV9 combines with J gene TRBJ1-5; 7 bases are shared with TRBD1. CDR1 is SGDLS, CDR2 YYNGEE, per germline. Unmatched junction bases numbered 1, after V lost 0 bases and J lost 4 bases. The CDR3 spans 14 residues. The CDR3 here is CASSVGTGNQPQHF. The CDR3 DNA reads as TGTGCCAGCAGCGTAGGGACAGGTAATCAGCCCCAGCATTTT. The variable domain in full, with the rest retrieved from reference TRBV9 and TRBJ1-5, is DSGVTQTPKHLITATGQRVTLRCSPRSGDLSVYWYQQSLDQGLQFLIQYYNGEERAKGNILERFSAQQFPDLHSELNLSSLELGDSALYFCASSVGTGNQPQHFGDGTRLSIL.

The genes are TRBV19 and TRBJ2-7; 7 bases fit TRBD1. Germline assignment: CDR1 LNHDA and CDR2 SQIVND (reference sequence). The CDR3 contains 12 residues. V lost 4 bases, J lost 9 bases, and 6 bases stayed unmatched. Here the CDR3 reads CASSTTGLGQYF. In DNA form, the CDR3 reads TGTGCCAGTAGTACGACAGGGCTGGGGCAGTACTTC.